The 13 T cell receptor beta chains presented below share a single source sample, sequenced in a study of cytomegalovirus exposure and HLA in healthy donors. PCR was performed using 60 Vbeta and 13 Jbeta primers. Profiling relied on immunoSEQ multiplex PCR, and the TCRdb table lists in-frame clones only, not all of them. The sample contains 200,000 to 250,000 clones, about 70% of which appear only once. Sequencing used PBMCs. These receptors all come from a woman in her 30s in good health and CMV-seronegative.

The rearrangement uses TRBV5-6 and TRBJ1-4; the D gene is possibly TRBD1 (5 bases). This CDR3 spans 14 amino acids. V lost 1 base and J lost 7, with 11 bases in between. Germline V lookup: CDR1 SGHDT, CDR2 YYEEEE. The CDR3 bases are TGTGCCAGCAGCTTGTTGGGGGAGGGTGAAAAACTGTTTTTT. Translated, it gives CASSLLGEGEKLFF.

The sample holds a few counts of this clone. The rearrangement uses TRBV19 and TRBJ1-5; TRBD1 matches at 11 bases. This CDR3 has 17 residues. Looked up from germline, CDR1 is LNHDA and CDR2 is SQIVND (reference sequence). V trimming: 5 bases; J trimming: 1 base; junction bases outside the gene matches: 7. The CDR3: CASSLGQGATSNQPQHF. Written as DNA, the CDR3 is TGTGCCAGTAGTCTAGGACAGGGGGCTACGAGCAATCAGCCCCAGCATTTT. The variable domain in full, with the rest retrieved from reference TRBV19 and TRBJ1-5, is DGGITQSPKYLFRKEGQNVTLSCEQNLNHDAMYWYRQDPGQGLRLIYYSQIVNDFQKGDIAEGYSVSREKKESFPLTVTSAQKNPTAFYLCASSLGQGATSNQPQHFGDGTRLSIL.

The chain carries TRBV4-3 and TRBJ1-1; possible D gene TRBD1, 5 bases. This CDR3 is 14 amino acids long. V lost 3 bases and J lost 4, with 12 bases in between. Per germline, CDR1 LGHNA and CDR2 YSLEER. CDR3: CASSHLGLSTEAFF. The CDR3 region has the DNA TGCGCCAGCAGCCACTTGGGACTCTCCACTGAAGCTTTCTTT.

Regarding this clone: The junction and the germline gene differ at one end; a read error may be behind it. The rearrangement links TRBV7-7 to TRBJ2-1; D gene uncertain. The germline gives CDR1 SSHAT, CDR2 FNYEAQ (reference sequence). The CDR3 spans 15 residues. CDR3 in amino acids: CASSSGASSYNEQFF. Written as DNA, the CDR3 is TGTGCTAGCAGCTCCGGAGCGAGCTCCTACAATGAGCAGTTCTTC.

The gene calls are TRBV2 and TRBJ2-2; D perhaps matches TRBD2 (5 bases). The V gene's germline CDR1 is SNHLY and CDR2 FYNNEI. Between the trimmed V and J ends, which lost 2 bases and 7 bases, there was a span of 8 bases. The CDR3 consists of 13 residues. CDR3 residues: CASSERRNGELFF. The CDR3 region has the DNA TGTGCCAGCAGTGAAAGGAGGAACGGGGAGCTGTTTTTT.

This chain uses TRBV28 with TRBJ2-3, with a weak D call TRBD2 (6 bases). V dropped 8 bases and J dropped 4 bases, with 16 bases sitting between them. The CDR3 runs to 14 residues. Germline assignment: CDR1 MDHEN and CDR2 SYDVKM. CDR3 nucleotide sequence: TGTGCCAGCTCCCCCGCCAGGGAGGCAGATACGCAGTATTTT. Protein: CASSPAREADTQYF.

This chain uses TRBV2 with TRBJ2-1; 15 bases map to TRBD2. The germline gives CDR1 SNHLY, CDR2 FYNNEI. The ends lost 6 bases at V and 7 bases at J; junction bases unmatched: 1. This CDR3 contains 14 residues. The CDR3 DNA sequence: TGTGCCAGCAGCGGACTAGCGGGGGGGAATGAGCAGTTCTTC. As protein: CASSGLAGGNEQFF.

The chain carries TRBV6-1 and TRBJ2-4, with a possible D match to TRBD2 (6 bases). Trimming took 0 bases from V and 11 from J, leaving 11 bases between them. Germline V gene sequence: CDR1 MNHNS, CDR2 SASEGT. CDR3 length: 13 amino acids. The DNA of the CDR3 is TGTGCCAGCAGTGAAGCGGAGGGGAGTCTTCAGTACTTC. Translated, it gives CASSEAEGSLQYF.

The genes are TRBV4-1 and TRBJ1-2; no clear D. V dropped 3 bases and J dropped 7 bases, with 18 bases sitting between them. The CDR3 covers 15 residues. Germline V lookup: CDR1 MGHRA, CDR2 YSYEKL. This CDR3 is CASSQNTGPSGGYTF. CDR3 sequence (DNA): TGCGCCAGCAGCCAGAATACCGGGCCAAGCGGTGGCTACACCTTC.

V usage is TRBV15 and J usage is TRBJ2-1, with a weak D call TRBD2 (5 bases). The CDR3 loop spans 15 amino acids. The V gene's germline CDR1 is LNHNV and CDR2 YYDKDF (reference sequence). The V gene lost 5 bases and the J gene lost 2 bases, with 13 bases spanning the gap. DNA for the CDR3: TGTGCCACCAGCCAAGCGGACCCAACCTACAATGAGCAGTTCTTC. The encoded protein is CATSQADPTYNEQFF.

Here the CDR3 DNA reads TGTGCCAGCAGCGTAGGGGCTACAGGGGGCTTGACTTTCTTT. Its protein product is CASSVGATGGLTFF. J is TRBJ1-1 and V is TRBV9; TRBD1 aligns across 9 bases. Germline V gene lookup returns CDR1 SGDLS and CDR2 YYNGEE. This CDR3 spans 14 amino acids. V lost 0 bases and J lost 12; bases outside the gene matches: 9.

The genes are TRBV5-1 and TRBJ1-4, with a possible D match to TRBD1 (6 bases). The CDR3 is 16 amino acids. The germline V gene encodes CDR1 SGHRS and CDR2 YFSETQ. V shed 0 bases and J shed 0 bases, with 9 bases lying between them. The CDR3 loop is CASSLGTVATNEKLFF. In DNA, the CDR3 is TGCGCCAGCAGCTTGGGGACAGTTGCAACTAATGAAAAACTGTTTTTT.

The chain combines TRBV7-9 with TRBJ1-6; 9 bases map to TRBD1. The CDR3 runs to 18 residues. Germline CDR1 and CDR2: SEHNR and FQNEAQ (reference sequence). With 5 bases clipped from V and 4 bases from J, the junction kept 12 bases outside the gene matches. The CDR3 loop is CASSPDVGTGRYNSPLHF. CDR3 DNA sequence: TGTGCCAGCAGCCCAGATGTCGGGACAGGGAGATATAATTCACCCCTCCACTTT.